Following are 5 T cell receptor beta chains from one sample sequenced in a study of PD-L1 blockade in urothelial cancer. As to time point: pretreatment peripheral blood. Repertoires were generated with immunoSEQ multiplex PCR, while TCRdb's copy carries only in-frame clones and drops some. The data contain just over 50,000 clones, about 68% of them singletons. Specimen: PBMCs, collected around atezolizumab (anti-PD-L1) treatment. These receptors came from a man between 65 and 80 years old with urothelial cancer.

This sequence joins TRBV14 and TRBJ2-3; 9 bases line up with TRBD2. The CDR3 is made up of 16 amino acids. Germline-derived CDR1 and CDR2 are SGHDN and FVKESK. The V segment lost 3 bases and the J segment 2 bases; nucleotides outside the gene matches: 6. The CDR3 DNA is TGTGCCAGCAGCCAGAGTTTAGCGGGGGACACAGATACGCAGTATTTT. Translated, it gives CASSQSLAGDTDTQYF.

The table lists this clone with a few counts. CDR3 in amino acids: CASTTGLAGGSEQFF. CDR3 bases: TGTGCCAGCACCACGGGACTAGCGGGAGGGAGTGAGCAGTTCTTC. The chain combines TRBV6-5 with TRBJ2-1, with TRBD2 identical over 16 bases. Per the germline V gene, CDR1 is MNHEY and CDR2 is SVGAGI. The CDR3 extends over 15 amino acids. J was trimmed by 9 bases and V by 7 bases; bases with no gene match: 6.

The V and J genes are TRBV6-1 and TRBJ1-5, with 9 bases lining up with TRBD1. CDR1 is MNHNS and CDR2 is SASEGT in the germline V gene. J gave up 4 bases and V 8 bases, and 9 bases lay outside the gene matches. The CDR3 is 15 amino acids. The CDR3 DNA reads as TGTGCCAGCCACCGAGGGACAGGGTGGAATCAGCCCCAGCATTTT. As protein: CASHRGTGWNQPQHF.

The genes are TRBV18 and TRBJ2-7; 7 bases align to TRBD1. The J segment lost 3 bases and the V segment lost 6 bases, leaving 11 bases of the junction unmatched. Germline V gives CDR1 KGHSH, CDR2 LQKENI. The CDR3 extends over 15 amino acids. CDR3 protein: CASSPNRDSLYEQYF. CDR3 in DNA: TGTGCCAGCTCCCCCAACCGGGACAGCCTCTACGAGCAGTACTTC.

This chain joins TRBV19 and TRBJ2-2, with 12 bases that match TRBD2. The ends lost 0 bases at V and 5 bases at J; junction bases unmatched: 13. The length of the CDR3 is 20 residues. CDR1 and CDR2 (germline): LNHDA, SQIVND (reference sequence). Here the CDR3 DNA reads TGTGCCAGTAGTATAGAGGGGAGGGGTCTAGCGGGGGGGCTGACCGGGGAGCTGTTTTTT. It encodes CASSIEGRGLAGGLTGELFF.